This T cell receptor (beta chain) was found in a study of cytomegalovirus exposure and HLA in healthy donors. CDR1 and CDR2 from the germline V gene are ENHRY and SYGVKD. The CDR3 is 14 amino acids. V was shortened by 6 bases and J by 0 bases, with 9 bases between the two germline ends. Overall study findings and caveats: In a later analysis, parvovirus B19, influenza, CMV and Epstein-Barr virus appeared linked to several top co-occurrence clusters. Within an earlier analysis, most TCR beta V segments proved productive either about 87% or about 30% of the time.

Each donor was nominally healthy when sampled (though unrecorded immune exposures were likely). Vbeta (60) and Jbeta (13) primers were used in the PCR. TCRdb's copy holds only in-frame clones and misses some; the assay was immunoSEQ multiplex PCR. The table includes about 230,000 clones, about 88% detected once. Comments on this clone: No antigen is known for it.

Material for sequencing was PBMCs. This sequence joins TRBV10-3 and TRBJ2-4; D remains unclear. This clonotype was sampled from a girl aged 2 to 9 in good health and CMV-seronegative. This CDR3 is CAISAATAKNIQYF. CDR3 coding DNA: TGTGCCATCAGCGCGGCTACAGCCAAAAACATTCAGTACTTC.